The 25 T cell receptor beta chains presented below share a single source sample, sequenced in a study of shared clonotypes between healthy human individuals. Here immunoSEQ multiplex PCR was the method, and the copy in TCRdb shows in-frame clones only, minus some. The sample consists of over 1.5 million clones, around 98% of them appearing once. Sample: naive CD4+ T cells sorted from blood. Subset specified: CD45RA+ positively selected. The receptors were sampled from a man aged 30-40 years in good health.

V usage is TRBV4-1 and J usage is TRBJ1-2; TRBD1 aligns across 10 bases. The V gene end was trimmed by 0 bases and the J gene end by 4 bases; junction bases not matched to a gene: 8. The CDR3 loop spans 17 amino acids. The germline V gene has CDR1 MGHRA and CDR2 YSYEKL. The CDR3 region is CASSQEPRDRGSYGYTF. CDR3 coding DNA: TGCGCCAGCAGCCAAGAACCCCGGGACAGGGGATCCTATGGCTACACCTTC.

The genes are TRBV25-1 and TRBJ2-7; D ambiguous. CDR1 and CDR2 from the germline V gene are MGHDK and SYGVNS. Trimming left V 8 bases short and J 1 base short, with 27 bases between. The CDR3 covers 18 residues. This chain's CDR3 is CASPPMATPTSYSYEQYF. CDR3 coding DNA: TGTGCCAGCCCCCCGATGGCCACTCCAACCTCCTATTCCTACGAGCAGTACTTC.

This rearrangement joins TRBV5-1 to TRBJ2-1; 10 positions agree with TRBD2. CDR1 and CDR2 (germline): SGHRS, YFSETQ. Losses at the gene ends were 4 bases for V and 4 bases for J; bases not matched to a gene: 8. CDR3 size: 16 residues. CDR3 sequence (DNA): TGCGCCAGCAGCCAATTGGGTAGCGGGGGGTACAATGAGCAGTTCTTC. Translation: CASSQLGSGGYNEQFF. The full variable domain, in which reference TRBV5-1 and TRBJ2-1 provide the parts outside the CDR3, is KAGVTQTPRYLIKTRGQQVTLSCSPISGHRSVSWYQQTPGQGLQFLFEYFSETQRNKGNFPGRFSGRQFSNSRSEMNVSTLELGDSALYLCASSQLGSGGYNEQFFGPGTRLTVL.

A single count supports this clone. The CDR3 loop reads CATSRGGDRTLRTPFF. CDR3 nucleotides: TGTGCCACCAGCAGAGGGGGGGACAGGACCCTTCGTACCCCATTTTTT. V gene TRBV15 combines with J gene TRBJ1-4, with TRBD1 identical over 8 bases. Trimming took 1 base from V and 17 from J; bases not matched to a gene: 18. This CDR3 contains 16 residues. Germline V lookup: CDR1 LNHNV, CDR2 YYDKDF (reference sequence).

Only one count was recorded for this clone. The chain combines TRBV5-1 with TRBJ2-7, with 10 nucleotides matching TRBD2. Germline V gene sequence: CDR1 SGHRS, CDR2 YFSETQ. V dropped 3 bases and J dropped 2; count of bases not matched to a gene: 5. This CDR3 has 15 amino acids. The CDR3 bases are TGCGCCAGCAGCTCCGGACTAGCGGACGCCTACGAGCAGTACTTC. Protein product: CASSSGLADAYEQYF.

The V call is TRBV7-8, the J call TRBJ1-2; a weak D match, TRBD1 (6 bases). The germline V and J ends were trimmed by 1 base and 4 bases, with 13 bases remaining between them. The CDR3 loop spans 15 amino acids. Germline values: CDR1 SGHVS, CDR2 FQNEAQ. The CDR3 protein is CASSLVRGLGYGYTF. For the CDR3, the DNA is TGTGCCAGCAGCTTAGTCCGGGGGCTCGGCTATGGCTACACCTTC.

The V call is TRBV7-7, the J call TRBJ2-7; a possible D gene is TRBD1 (6 bases). CDR3 length equals 15 residues. The ends were cut back, 0 bases at V and 3 bases at J, with 12 bases in the middle. CDR1 and CDR2 (germline): SSHAT, FNYEAQ (reference sequence). In nucleotides, the CDR3 is TGTGCCAGCAGCTTAGCCGACGGGACAATCTACGAGCAGTACTTC. Its translation is CASSLADGTIYEQYF.

This chain uses TRBV28 with TRBJ1-3; D not certain. The CDR3 is 14 residues long. From germline, CDR1 is MDHEN and CDR2 SYDVKM. V was clipped by 5 bases and J by 0 bases, with 8 bases between them. The CDR3 reads CASSVAGSGNTIYF. CDR3 coding DNA: TGTGCCAGCAGTGTTGCAGGCTCTGGAAACACCATATATTTT. Drawing the rest from reference TRBV28 and TRBJ1-3, the complete variable domain is DVKVTQSSRYLVKRTGEKVFLECVQDMDHENMFWYRQDPGLGLRLIYFSYDVKMKEKGDIPEGYSVSREKKERFSLILESASTNQTSMYLCASSVAGSGNTIYFGEGSWLTVV.

The genes are TRBV9 and TRBJ2-6, with D perhaps TRBD2 (5 bases). The CDR3 is made up of 16 amino acids. Looked up from germline, CDR1 is SGDLS and CDR2 is YYNGEE. Trimming stripped 4 bases from V and 1 base from J, with 12 bases between. The CDR3 sequence is CASSPSGSSGANVLTF. CDR3 DNA sequence: TGTGCCAGCAGCCCATCGGGGTCTTCTGGGGCCAACGTCCTGACTTTC.

This chain connects TRBV27 to TRBJ1-4; no reliable D call. Germline-derived CDR1 and CDR2 are MNHEY and SMNVEV (reference sequence). The V and J ends lost 6 bases and 5 bases respectively, with 10 bases between them. The length of the CDR3 is 13 residues. CDR3 loop: CASRGSGNEKLFF. The CDR3 DNA reads TGTGCCAGCAGGGGCAGTGGGAATGAAAAACTGTTTTTT.

The chain is built from TRBV4-2 and TRBJ2-7; no reliable D call. The germline CDR1 and CDR2 sequences are LGHNA and YNFKEQ. The CDR3 sequence is 12 residues long. Trimming removed 0 bases from V and 6 bases from J, with 6 bases in between. The CDR3 protein is CASSQDSLEQYF. For the CDR3, the DNA is TGTGCCAGCAGCCAAGATTCACTCGAGCAGTACTTC.

The genes are TRBV7-4 and TRBJ2-1, with D possibly TRBD1 on 5 matching bases. The germline V gene encodes CDR1 SGHVT and CDR2 SQSDAQ. With 9 bases removed from V and 7 bases from J, the gap between germline ends came to 13 bases. There are 12 residues in the CDR3. The CDR3 sequence is CARDSFKNEQFF. The CDR3 nucleotides read TGTGCCAGAGACAGTTTCAAGAATGAGCAGTTCTTC.

The rearrangement links TRBV5-1 to TRBJ2-2; 10 bases agree with TRBD2. Germline V CDR1 and CDR2: SGHRS, YFSETQ. CDR3 length: 15 residues. Trimming cost V 4 bases and J 4 bases; bases outside gene matches: 4. CDR3 sequence (DNA): TGCGCCAGCAGCATCCGACTAGCGGGCACCGGGGAGCTGTTTTTT. Translation: CASSIRLAGTGELFF.

The J gene is TRBJ1-2, the V gene TRBV5-1; no clear D. CDR1 is SGHRS, CDR2 YFSETQ, per germline. This CDR3 has 12 amino acids. Deletions cut 1 base from V and 8 bases from J, with 9 bases between. CDR3 residues: CASSLSSQGYTF. DNA for the CDR3: TGCGCCAGCAGCTTGTCTTCCCAGGGCTACACCTTC.

Note on this clone: Other DNA sequences in this specimen translate into the identical CDR3. This chain uses TRBV5-1 with TRBJ2-3; either TRBD1 or TRBD2 may fit D (5 bases each). Germline V gene sequence: CDR1 SGHRS, CDR2 YFSETQ. The CDR3 is made up of 14 amino acids. V lost 0 bases, J lost 4 bases, and 9 bases lay in between. CDR3: CASSLAGGADTQYF. CDR3 nucleotide sequence: TGCGCCAGCAGCTTGGCTGGGGGAGCAGATACGCAGTATTTT. Full variable domain (rest looked up from reference TRBV5-1 and TRBJ2-3): KAGVTQTPRYLIKTRGQQVTLSCSPISGHRSVSWYQQTPGQGLQFLFEYFSETQRNKGNFPGRFSGRQFSNSRSEMNVSTLELGDSALYLCASSLAGGADTQYFGPGTRLTVL.

V and J are TRBV14 and TRBJ1-2; TRBD1 matches 9 bases. V was pared by 2 bases and J by 5 bases, with 9 bases of the junction left unmatched. Per germline, CDR1 SGHDN and CDR2 FVKESK. This CDR3 has 16 amino acids. The CDR3 DNA sequence: TGTGCCAGCAGCCAAACAGGGGGCGCCGACATTTATGGCTACACCTTC. Its translation: CASSQTGGADIYGYTF. The complete variable domain, with remaining parts taken from reference TRBV14 and TRBJ1-2, reads EAGVTQFPSHSVIEKGQTVTLRCDPISGHDNLYWYRRVMGKEIKFLLHFVKESKQDESGMPNNRFLAERTGGTYSTLKVQPAELEDSGVYFCASSQTGGADIYGYTFGSGTRLTVV.

In its sample, this clone was seen once. The rearrangement uses TRBV18 and TRBJ1-3; D is uncertain. V lost 0 bases to trimming and J lost 4 bases, with 25 bases between them. CDR3 length equals 20 residues. The germline gives CDR1 KGHSH, CDR2 LQKENI. CDR3 sequence (DNA): TGTGCCAGCTCACCACCAAGGATTTTAAGTTTGTCAGCGGAAGGAAACACCATATATTTT. Protein: CASSPPRILSLSAEGNTIYF.

This clone was counted once. This chain links TRBV19 with TRBJ2-3; D is uncertain. This CDR3 region has 15 residues. The V end lost 3 bases, the J end lost 1 base, and 11 bases lay between the germline ends. Looked up from germline, CDR1 is LNHDA and CDR2 is SQIVND (reference sequence). The CDR3 DNA follows: TGTGCCAGTAGTATTTTCGGGCAGGGCACAGATACGCAGTATTTT. Translating it yields CASSIFGQGTDTQYF.

This rearrangement joins TRBV5-6 to TRBJ2-7; 7 bases agree with TRBD1. CDR3 size: 16 residues. V shed 4 bases and J 3 bases; nucleotides not matched to a gene: 13. Germline CDR1 and CDR2: SGHDT and YYEEEE. CDR3 protein: CASSPRLGQSLYEQYF. Here the CDR3 DNA reads TGTGCCAGCAGCCCGCGCCTGGGACAGAGCCTCTACGAGCAGTACTTC.

The rearrangement joins TRBV5-5 to TRBJ2-7; 7 positions match TRBD1. Unmatched junction bases numbered 5, after V lost 2 bases and J lost 3 bases. This CDR3 has 14 amino acids. Germline V gene data show CDR1 as SGHKS and CDR2 as YYEKEE (reference sequence). The CDR3 loop reads CASSFRGQNYEQYF. CDR3 in DNA: TGTGCCAGCAGCTTCCGGGGACAGAACTACGAGCAGTACTTC. Filled out from reference TRBV5-5 and TRBJ2-7, the complete variable domain reads DAGVTQSPTHLIKTRGQQVTLRCSPISGHKSVSWYQQVLGQGPQFIFQYYEKEERGRGNFPDRFSARQFPNYSSELNVNALLLGDSALYLCASSFRGQNYEQYFGPGTRLTVT.

As to this clone: This sample includes further DNA sequences coding for the same CDR3. The CDR3 loop reads CASSVGTGNTEAFF. In DNA form, the CDR3 reads TGTGCCAGCAGCGTAGGCACAGGGAACACTGAAGCTTTCTTT. The chain uses TRBV9 and TRBJ1-1; possible D gene TRBD1, 5 bases. Germline values: CDR1 SGDLS, CDR2 YYNGEE. The CDR3 sequence is 14 residues long. V lost 0 bases to trimming and J lost 1 base, with 7 bases between them.

J is TRBJ2-5 and V is TRBV10-2; D gene unclear. The CDR3 length is 12 residues. The germline V gene has CDR1 WSHSY and CDR2 SAAADI. Trimming removed 6 bases from V and 5 bases from J, with 10 bases in between. CDR3 coding DNA: TGCGCCAGCAGACTCAGTCGGGAGACCCAGTACTTC. This sequence encodes CASRLSRETQYF.

This clone occurred once. This same CDR3 is encoded by further DNA sequences in the sample. This rearrangement joins TRBV7-2 to TRBJ2-2; either TRBD1 or TRBD2 may supply D (5 bases each). CDR3 length: 14 residues. Trimming shortened V by 2 bases and J by 4 bases, and 8 bases separated the two germline ends. Germline values: CDR1 SGHTA, CDR2 FQGNSA. The CDR3 sequence: CASSLKRGTGELFF. CDR3 DNA: TGTGCCAGCAGCTTAAAGAGGGGCACCGGGGAGCTGTTTTTT.

The chain joins TRBV7-6 to TRBJ2-7; D gene unclear. The CDR3 totals 14 residues. Trimming left V 2 bases short and J 2 bases short, with 10 bases between. Germline V gene lookup returns CDR1 SGHVS and CDR2 FNYEAQ. In nucleotides, the CDR3 is TGTGCCAGCAGCTTATCACCCCAGGCCTACGAGCAGTACTTC. This sequence encodes CASSLSPQAYEQYF.

The chain links TRBV4-1 to TRBJ2-7, with 10 bases matching TRBD1. CDR1 and CDR2 (germline): MGHRA, YSYEKL. There are 15 residues in the CDR3. V lost 2 bases and J lost 3; bases outside the gene matches: 4. CDR3 region: CASSQTRDRGYEQYF. The CDR3 DNA reads as TGCGCCAGCAGCCAAACCCGGGACAGGGGCTACGAGCAGTACTTC.